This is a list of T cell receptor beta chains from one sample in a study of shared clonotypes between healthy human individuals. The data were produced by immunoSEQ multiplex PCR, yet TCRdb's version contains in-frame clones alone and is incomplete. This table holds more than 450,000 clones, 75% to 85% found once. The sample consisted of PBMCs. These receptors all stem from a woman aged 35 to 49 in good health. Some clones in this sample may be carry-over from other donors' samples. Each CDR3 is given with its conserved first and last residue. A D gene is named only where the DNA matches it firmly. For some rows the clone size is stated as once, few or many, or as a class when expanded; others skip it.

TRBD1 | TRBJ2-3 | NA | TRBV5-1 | TGCGCCAGCAGCCTTGACAGGGGAGAATGGAATACGCAGTATTTT | CASSLDRGEWNTQYF
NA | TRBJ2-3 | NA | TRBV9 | TGTGCCAGCAGCGTAGAAGCGAACAGGCCATCCGATACGCAGTATTTT | CASSVEANRPSDTQYF
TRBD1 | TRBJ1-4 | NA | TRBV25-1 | TGTGCCAGCAGTGCTGGGTACAGGGGATATGAAAAACTGTTTTTT | CASSAGYRGYEKLFF
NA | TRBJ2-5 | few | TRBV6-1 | TGTGCCAGCAGTGACGTAAATACAGGTACCACCCAGTACTTC | CASSDVNTGTTQYF
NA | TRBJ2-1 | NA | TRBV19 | TGTGCCAGTGGCCGGGGAGAGCAGTTCTTC | CASGRGEQFF
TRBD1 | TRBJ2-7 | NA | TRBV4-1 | TGCGCCAGCAGGCACCGGACAGGGGGCGCGTACGAGCAGTACTTC | CASRHRTGGAYEQYF
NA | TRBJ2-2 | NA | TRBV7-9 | TGTGCCAGCAGTGAAGGGCTCGGGGCAGACACCGGGGAGCTGTTTTTT | CASSEGLGADTGELFF
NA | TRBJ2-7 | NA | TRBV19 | TGTGCCAGTAGTCCCCGACGGTCCTCCTACGAGCAGTACTTC | CASSPRRSSYEQYF
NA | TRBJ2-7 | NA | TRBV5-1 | TGCGCCAGCAGCTTGGACAGGGCGCCCACCTACGAGCAGTACTTC | CASSLDRAPTYEQYF
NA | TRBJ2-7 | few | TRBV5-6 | TGTGCCAGCAGCTTGGTCGGAAACGAGCAGTACTTC | CASSLVGNEQYF
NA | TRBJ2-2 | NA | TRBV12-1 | TGTGCCAGCAGCTCGGTAAGGGGGCTGGACACCGGGGAGCTGTTTTTT | CASSSVRGLDTGELFF
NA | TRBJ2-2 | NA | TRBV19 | TGTGCCAGTAGTACGCCCACCCCAGCAGGGCCCGGGGAGCTGTTTTTT | CASSTPTPAGPGELFF
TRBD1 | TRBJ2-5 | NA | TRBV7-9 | TGTGCCAGCAGCTTATGGGGACAGGGGACTACGGGGACGGAGACCCAGTACTTC | CASSLWGQGTTGTETQYF
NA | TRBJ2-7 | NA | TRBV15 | TGTGCCACCAGCAGAGGGCAGGGTTCCTACGAGCAGTACTTC | CATSRGQGSYEQYF
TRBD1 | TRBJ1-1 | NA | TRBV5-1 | TGCGCCAGCAGCTTGGCAGGGGGCAACACTGAAGCTTTCTTT | CASSLAGGNTEAFF
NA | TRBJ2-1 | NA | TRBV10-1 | TGCGCCAGCAGTGTAGGACAGTACAATGAGCAGTTCTTC | CASSVGQYNEQFF
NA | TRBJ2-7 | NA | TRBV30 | TGTGCCTGGAGTCCAGGGGGGAACGAGCAGTACTTC | CAWSPGGNEQYF
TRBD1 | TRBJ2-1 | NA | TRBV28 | TGTGCCAGCAGCACCGACAGGGGCCTTAATGAGCAGTTCTTC | CASSTDRGLNEQFF
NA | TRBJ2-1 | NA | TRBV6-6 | TGTGCCAGCAGTTACCCTCTACAAAATGAGCAGTTCTTC | CASSYPLQNEQFF
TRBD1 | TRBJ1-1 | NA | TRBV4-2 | TGTGCCAGCAGCCAAGGCCTCGGACAGGGGGATTGGCCTGAAGCTTTCTTT | CASSQGLGQGDWPEAFF
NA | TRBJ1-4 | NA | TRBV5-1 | TGCGCCAGCGCCGAGCTCCAGGGGTCTAATGAAAAACTGTTTTTT | CASAELQGSNEKLFF
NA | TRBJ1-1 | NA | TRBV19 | TGTGCCAGTAGTATGAGGGGGAACACTGAAGCTTTCTTT | CASSMRGNTEAFF
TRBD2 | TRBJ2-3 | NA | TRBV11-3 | TGTGCCAGCGGGGGAGCGGGGAGAACAGATACGCAGTATTTT | CASGGAGRTDTQYF
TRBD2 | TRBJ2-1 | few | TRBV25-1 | TGTGCCAGCAGTGCCATCCGTGGGACTAGCGGGAGCAATGAGCAGTTCTTC | CASSAIRGTSGSNEQFF
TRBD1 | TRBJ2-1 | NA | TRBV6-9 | TGTGCCAGCAGTCGGGACAGAGTGAACAATGAGCAGTTCTTC | CASSRDRVNNEQFF
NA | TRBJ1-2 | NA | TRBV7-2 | TGTGCCAGCAGCCCAGGCAGGGCCGGCTATGGCTACACCTTC | CASSPGRAGYGYTF
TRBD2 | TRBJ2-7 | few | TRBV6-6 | TGTGCCAGCTCGCCCGGCGGGAGGGCCTACGAGCAGTACTTC | CASSPGGRAYEQYF
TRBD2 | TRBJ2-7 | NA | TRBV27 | TGTGCCAGCAGTTCAAGGACTAGCGGGAGAATCGGCGAGCAGTACTTC | CASSSRTSGRIGEQYF
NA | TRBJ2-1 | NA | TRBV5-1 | TGCGCCAGCAGCTTGGATGGGGGAGGAAACTACAATGAGCAGTTCTTC | CASSLDGGGNYNEQFF
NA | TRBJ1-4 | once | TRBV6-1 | TGTGCCAGCAGTGAAAGCGGGGGCTGGGGGGGAAAACTGTTTTTT | CASSESGGWGGKLFF
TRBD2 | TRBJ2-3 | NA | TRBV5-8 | TGTGCCAGCAGCTTCCTGGCGGGAGGGCCAGTAGATACGCAGTATTTT | CASSFLAGGPVDTQYF
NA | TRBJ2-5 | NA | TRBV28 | TGTGCCAGCAGCCGCCGAAGGCAAGAGACCCAGTACTTC | CASSRRRQETQYF
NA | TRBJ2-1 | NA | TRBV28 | TGTGCCAGCAGTTTGGGGCCTGATGAGCAGTTCTTC | CASSLGPDEQFF
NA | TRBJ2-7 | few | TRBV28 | TGTGCCAGCAGCCAGGGTGCTAGCGTCGTATACGAGCAGTACTTC | CASSQGASVVYEQYF
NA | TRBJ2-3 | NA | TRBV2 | TGTGCCAGTTCCTCTCAGGGATTAGGCGCAGATACGCAGTATTTT | CASSSQGLGADTQYF
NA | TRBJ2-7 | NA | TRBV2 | TGTGCCAGCAGTGCTGGGGGATACGAGCAGTACTTC | CASSAGGYEQYF
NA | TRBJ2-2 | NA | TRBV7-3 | TGTGCCAGCAGCTTAATGAGGACAAAAAACACCGGGGAGCTGTTTTTT | CASSLMRTKNTGELFF
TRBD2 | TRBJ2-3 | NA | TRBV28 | TGTGCCAGCAGTTTCCAAGCGGGAGGAGTGACAGATACGCAGTATTTT | CASSFQAGGVTDTQYF
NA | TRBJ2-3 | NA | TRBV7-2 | TGTGCCAGCAGCCCCCACCAAGGGGGGGTGGATACGCAGTATTTT | CASSPHQGGVDTQYF
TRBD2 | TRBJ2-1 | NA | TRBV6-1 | TGTGCCAGCAGCCTTTATAGCGGGGAATACAATGAGCAGTTCTTC | CASSLYSGEYNEQFF
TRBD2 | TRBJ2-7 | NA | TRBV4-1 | TGCGCCAGCAGCCAAGCAGCGGGGGGGAACTCCTACGAGCAGTACTTC | CASSQAAGGNSYEQYF
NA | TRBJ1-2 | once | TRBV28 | TGTGCCAGCAGTTTACCAAGGATGGATGGCTACACCTTC | CASSLPRMDGYTF
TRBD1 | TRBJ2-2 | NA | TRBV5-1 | TGCGCCAGCAGTTTGGCCCCGGGACAGGCTACCGGGGAGCTGTTTTTT | CASSLAPGQATGELFF